The T cell receptor (beta chain) described here comes from a study of spatial heterogeneity in lung cancer. Points from the study as a whole: Expanded alpha and beta TCR counts within tumors tracked tumor mutation counts.

In TCRdb, the 5' RACE reads were re-called with MiXCR into one record per CDR3 protein. The sample has 20,000 to 25,000 distinct CDR3 sequences; around 10% are singletons. Sample time point: sample taken at primary tumor resection. This clonotype showed up many times. Its antigen remains unidentified. Sequencing was performed on lung tumor tissue, taken at surgery. The receptor comes from a male donor with early-stage non-small cell lung cancer.

As DNA, the CDR3 is TGCAGTGCGCCAAACAGGGGTTCCTACAATGAGCAGTTCTTC. Residues: CSAPNRGSYNEQFF. This chain links TRBV20-1 with TRBJ2-1, with 7 bases lining up with TRBD1. V was pared by 6 bases and J by 1 base, with 6 bases of the junction left unmatched. Germline V lookup: CDR1 DFQATT, CDR2 SNEGSKA (reference sequence). This CDR3 comprises 14 residues.